This T cell receptor (beta chain) originates from a study of blood T cell repertoires in COVID-19. Germline loops: CDR1 LNHDA, CDR2 SQIVND (reference sequence). This CDR3 is 15 amino acids long. The V and J ends lost 4 bases and 7 bases, in that order; junction bases with no gene match: 8. Assay used: immunoSEQ multiplex PCR; TCRdb lists only in-frame clones, some missing. The sample has under 200,000 clones; about nine tenths are singletons. This clone is a singleton in its sample. The sequenced sample was peripheral blood. The receptor was isolated from a man in his 70s with acute or convalescent COVID-19. The J gene is TRBJ1-4, the V gene TRBV19; 8 nucleotides align to TRBD1. CDR3 DNA sequence: TGTGCCAGTAGTACCGGGACAGGTTTGATTGAAAAACTGTTTTTT. It specifies CASSTGTGLIEKLFF. The full variable domain, in which reference TRBV19 and TRBJ1-4 provide the parts outside the CDR3, is DGGITQSPKYLFRKEGQNVTLSCEQNLNHDAMYWYRQDPGQGLRLIYYSQIVNDFQKGDIAEGYSVSREKKESFPLTVTSAQKNPTAFYLCASSTGTGLIEKLFFGSGTQLSVL.